Presented here are 25 T cell receptor beta chains from one specimen sequenced in a study of graft-versus-host responses after intestinal transplantation. Antigens of these TCRs are unknown. This table comes from immunoSEQ multiplex PCR, and its TCRdb copy is limited to in-frame clones, with some not included. Of tens of thousands of clones in the sample, approximately 94% are singletons; the top ten hold roughly 2%. The source material was unstimulated CD8+ T cells sorted from spleen or lymph node cells, sampled before intestinal transplant. Receptors were obtained from a human donor who received an intestinal transplant.

The chain has TRBV30 and TRBJ2-2; no definite D call. V was clipped by 2 bases and J by 1 base, with 5 bases between them. This CDR3 is built from 13 residues. Germline V gene sequence: CDR1 GTSNPN, CDR2 SVGIG (reference sequence). CDR3 in DNA: TGTGCCTGGAGTCAATTGAACACCGGGGAGCTGTTTTTT. Protein product: CAWSQLNTGELFF.

This clone has just one count. V usage is TRBV5-8 and J usage is TRBJ2-1; 8 bases line up with TRBD2. Germline V gene data show CDR1 as SGHTS and CDR2 as YDEGEE. V lost 6 bases and J lost 11; bases outside the gene matches: 10. The CDR3 length is 13 residues. The CDR3 protein is CASTGGTNEQQFF. CDR3 in DNA: TGTGCCAGCACGGGGGGGACCAATGAGCAGCAGTTCTTC.

CDR3 bases: TGTGCCTGGAGTGACAGGCAAAACACAGATACGCAGTATTTT. It translates to CAWSDRQNTDTQYF. The chain is built from TRBV30 and TRBJ2-3, with D perhaps TRBD1 (5 bases). The CDR3 sequence is 14 residues long. Trimming removed 1 base from V and 2 bases from J, with 10 bases in between. Looked up from germline, CDR1 is GTSNPN and CDR2 is SVGIG (reference sequence).

This chain joins TRBV11-2 and TRBJ2-7; maybe TRBD2 (5 bases). The CDR3 sequence is 12 residues long. Per germline, CDR1 SGHAT and CDR2 FQNNGV. Trimming pared 2 bases from V and 6 bases from J, leaving 8 bases between. The CDR3 region is CASSLTGSEQYF. The CDR3, as DNA: TGTGCCAGCAGCTTAACTGGGAGCGAGCAGTACTTC.

The J gene is TRBJ2-2, the V gene TRBV7-6, with 8 bases lining up with TRBD1. The ends lost 5 bases at V and 6 bases at J; junction bases unmatched: 14. Germline lookup yields CDR1 SGHVS and CDR2 FNYEAQ. CDR3 length: 17 residues. The CDR3 nucleotides read TGTGCCAGCAGCCCTAGCCGGGACAGGTCCTTCGCCGGGGAGCTGTTTTTT. Translation: CASSPSRDRSFAGELFF.

The genes are TRBV27 and TRBJ2-3; tentative D call: TRBD2 (6 bases). Germline CDR1 reads MNHEY; CDR2 reads SMNVEV (reference sequence). The CDR3 is made up of 13 amino acids. Trimming stripped 3 bases from V and 14 bases from J, with 18 bases between. The CDR3: CASSLKERAPGYF. In nucleotides, the CDR3 is TGTGCCAGCAGTTTGAAAGAGCGGGCACCGGGGTATTTT.

The J gene is TRBJ2-1, the V gene TRBV4-3, with TRBD2 identical over 9 bases. Germline V CDR1 and CDR2: LGHNA, YSLEER. The V and J ends lost 0 bases and 8 bases, in that order; junction bases with no gene match: 5. The CDR3 is 15 amino acids. The DNA of the CDR3 is TGCGCCAGCAGCCAAGAAAGTAGCGGGGGTGATGAGCAGTTCTTC. Residues: CASSQESSGGDEQFF.

The rearrangement links TRBV21-1 to TRBJ1-5; TRBD1, the D gene given by the table, was not confirmed from the DNA. TRBV21-1 is deemed a pseudogene. The CDR3 sequence is 15 residues long. The CDR3 region is CASSKNRASNQPQHF. The CDR3 nucleotides read TGTGCCAGCAGCAAAAACAGGGCCAGCAATCAGCCCCAGCATTTT.

This chain links TRBV7-9 with TRBJ1-6, with 7 bases that match TRBD1. J gave up 2 bases and V 0 bases, and 1 base lay outside the gene matches. Per germline, CDR1 SEHNR and CDR2 FQNEAQ (reference sequence). The CDR3 runs to 16 residues. Written as DNA, the CDR3 is TGTGCCAGCAGCTTAGCACAGGGGACCTATAATTCACCCCTCCACTTT. Translation: CASSLAQGTYNSPLHF. Drawing the rest from reference TRBV7-9 and TRBJ1-6, the complete variable domain is DTGVSQNPRHKITKRGQNVTFRCDPISEHNRLYWYRQTLGQGPEFLTYFQNEAQLEKSRLLSDRFSAERPKGSFSTLEIQRTEQGDSAMYLCASSLAQGTYNSPLHFGNGTRLTVT.

A few counts support this clone. This chain uses TRBV5-8 with TRBJ1-6, with D unresolved. CDR1 is SGHTS, CDR2 YDEGEE, per germline. The germline V and J ends were trimmed by 0 bases and 13 bases, with 11 bases remaining between them. This CDR3 region has 13 residues. CDR3: CASSLGAKSPLHF. CDR3 DNA sequence: TGTGCCAGCAGCTTGGGCGCCAAATCCCCCCTCCACTTT.

The V and J genes are TRBV19 and TRBJ1-1; D might be TRBD1 (6 bases). The CDR3 is made up of 16 amino acids. Trimming left V 2 bases short and J 2 bases short, with 15 bases between. Germline V gene data show CDR1 as LNHDA and CDR2 as SQIVND (reference sequence). The CDR3 DNA is TGTGCCAGTAGTATAAGGGCAGGGGATTTTAACACTGAAGCTTTCTTT. Protein: CASSIRAGDFNTEAFF.

The count of this clone is one. J is TRBJ2-5 and V is TRBV12-5; 7 bases agree with TRBD2. The CDR3 runs 18 residues. V lost 0 bases and J lost 3; bases outside the gene matches: 13. Germline CDR1 LGHNT, CDR2 FRNRAP. CDR3 bases: TGTGCTAGTGGTTTGGTACCGGGTTTAAGGGGAGGGAAAGAGACCCAGTACTTC. Translating gives CASGLVPGLRGGKETQYF.

J is TRBJ2-5 and V is TRBV11-2; D perhaps matches TRBD2 (6 bases). The ends were cut back, 1 base at V and 3 bases at J, with 12 bases in the middle. The CDR3 covers 15 residues. The germline CDR1 and CDR2 sequences are SGHAT and FQNNGV. CDR3 residues: CASSLGVAAKETQYF. The CDR3 DNA reads as TGTGCCAGCAGCTTAGGGGTAGCGGCGAAAGAGACCCAGTACTTC.

This chain links TRBV27 with TRBJ1-1; no clear D gene. The CDR3 extends over 15 amino acids. Trimming cost V 5 bases and J 1 base, with 14 bases left between them. CDR1 and CDR2 (germline): MNHEY, SMNVEV (reference sequence). This CDR3 reads CASSPRGLPNTEAFF. The DNA of the CDR3 is TGTGCCAGCAGTCCCCGAGGGCTCCCGAACACTGAAGCTTTCTTT.

This chain uses TRBV29-1 with TRBJ2-1; 9 bases fit TRBD2. V was clipped by 2 bases and J by 4 bases; unmatched bases: 6. This CDR3 spans 15 amino acids. The germline V gene encodes CDR1 SQVTM and CDR2 ANQGSEA. DNA for the CDR3: TGCAGCGTTGAACTGGGCGGGGGGGGATACAATGAGCAGTTCTTC. Translating gives CSVELGGGGYNEQFF.

The chain combines TRBV4-3 with TRBJ1-6; possibly TRBD1 for D (6 bases). The V gene's germline CDR1 is LGHNA and CDR2 YSLEER. Trimming removed 5 bases from V and 6 bases from J, with 17 bases in between. The CDR3 runs to 16 residues. The CDR3 region is CASSYDRFQSNSPLHF. CDR3 sequence (DNA): TGCGCCAGCAGCTATGACAGGTTTCAGAGTAATTCACCCCTCCACTTT.

The genes are TRBV9 and TRBJ2-1, with 7 bases aligning to TRBD1. The CDR3 has 15 amino acids. CDR1 is SGDLS and CDR2 is YYNGEE in the germline V gene. The ends lost 3 bases at V and 7 bases at J; junction bases unmatched: 10. CDR3 region: CASSDGTEGRNEQFF. CDR3 nucleotides: TGTGCCAGCAGCGACGGGACAGAGGGCCGGAATGAGCAGTTCTTC. Full variable domain (outside the CDR3, taken from reference TRBV9 and TRBJ2-1): DSGVTQTPKHLITATGQRVTLRCSPRSGDLSVYWYQQSLDQGLQFLIQYYNGEERAKGNILERFSAQQFPDLHSELNLSSLELGDSALYFCASSDGTEGRNEQFFGPGTRLTVL.

The chain carries TRBV5-6 and TRBJ2-7; 10 nucleotides match TRBD1. CDR1 is SGHDT and CDR2 is YYEEEE in the germline V gene. CDR3 length: 15 residues. Losses at the gene ends were 3 bases for V and 3 bases for J; bases not matched to a gene: 6. For the CDR3, the DNA is TGTGCCAGCAGCTCAGGGACAGGGGCGTACTACGAGCAGTACTTC. It is translated as CASSSGTGAYYEQYF.

The chain carries TRBV30 and TRBJ2-7; no definite D call. Germline CDR1 is GTSNPN and CDR2 is SVGIG (reference sequence). The CDR3 totals 14 residues. The germline V and J ends were trimmed by 0 bases and 0 bases, with 9 bases remaining between them. CDR3 coding DNA: TGTGCCTGGAGTGTCTCCCTCGGCTCCTACGAGCAGTACTTC. Translation: CAWSVSLGSYEQYF.

The CDR3 DNA reads as TGTGCCAGCAGCTTGAGCAGGGGAACGGCCGACGAGCAGTACTTC. Its translation is CASSLSRGTADEQYF. This chain connects TRBV5-5 to TRBJ2-7, with D perhaps TRBD1 (6 bases). Trimming took off 1 base at V and 5 bases at J, with 16 bases between the two ends. Per the germline V gene, CDR1 is SGHKS and CDR2 is YYEKEE (reference sequence). This CDR3 has 15 residues.

Details on this clone: The same CDR3 can be traced to other DNA sequences in this sample. The gene calls are TRBV30 and TRBJ2-7, with 10 bases matching TRBD1. The V segment lost 0 bases and the J segment 2 bases; nucleotides outside the gene matches: 1. The CDR3 length is 14 residues. Looked up from germline, CDR1 is GTSNPN and CDR2 is SVGIG (reference sequence). The CDR3 bases are TGTGCCTGGAGTGTTGGGACAGGGGCCTACGAGCAGTACTTC. Its translation is CAWSVGTGAYEQYF.

The V gene is TRBV28, the J gene TRBJ2-5; D is unresolved. The CDR3 has 13 amino acids. The V and J ends lost 2 bases and 5 bases respectively, with 9 bases between them. Germline V gives CDR1 MDHEN, CDR2 SYDVKM. CDR3 protein: CASSLGAAETQYF. The CDR3 region has the DNA TGTGCCAGCAGTTTAGGAGCCGCGGAGACCCAGTACTTC.

This chain links TRBV7-2 with TRBJ2-5, with D maybe TRBD1 (6 bases). The germline V and J ends were trimmed by 4 bases and 2 bases, with 11 bases remaining between them. CDR1 is SGHTA, CDR2 FQGNSA, per germline. This CDR3 spans 14 amino acids. The CDR3 here is CASSSRQAQETQYF. The CDR3 DNA reads as TGTGCCAGCAGCTCCAGACAGGCTCAAGAGACCCAGTACTTC.

The chain uses TRBV7-9 and TRBJ2-7; 12 bases agree with TRBD2. J gave up 6 bases and V 5 bases, and 8 bases lay outside the gene matches. This CDR3 has 15 amino acids. Germline CDR1 reads SEHNR; CDR2 reads FQNEAQ (reference sequence). The CDR3 DNA reads as TGTGCCAGCAGCCCACCTAGCGGGGGGGCCGGCGAGCAGTACTTC. Protein product: CASSPPSGGAGEQYF.

V and J are TRBV5-1 and TRBJ2-3; the D gene is possibly TRBD1 (6 bases). V lost 0 bases to trimming and J lost 6 bases, with 11 bases between them. CDR1 and CDR2 from the germline V gene are SGHRS and YFSETQ. The CDR3 spans 14 residues. Here the CDR3 DNA reads TGCGCCAGCAGCTTGGACAGGGCGTCTGATACGCAGTATTTT. This codes for CASSLDRASDTQYF. Drawing the rest from reference TRBV5-1 and TRBJ2-3, the complete variable domain is KAGVTQTPRYLIKTRGQQVTLSCSPISGHRSVSWYQQTPGQGLQFLFEYFSETQRNKGNFPGRFSGRQFSNSRSEMNVSTLELGDSALYLCASSLDRASDTQYFGPGTRLTVL.